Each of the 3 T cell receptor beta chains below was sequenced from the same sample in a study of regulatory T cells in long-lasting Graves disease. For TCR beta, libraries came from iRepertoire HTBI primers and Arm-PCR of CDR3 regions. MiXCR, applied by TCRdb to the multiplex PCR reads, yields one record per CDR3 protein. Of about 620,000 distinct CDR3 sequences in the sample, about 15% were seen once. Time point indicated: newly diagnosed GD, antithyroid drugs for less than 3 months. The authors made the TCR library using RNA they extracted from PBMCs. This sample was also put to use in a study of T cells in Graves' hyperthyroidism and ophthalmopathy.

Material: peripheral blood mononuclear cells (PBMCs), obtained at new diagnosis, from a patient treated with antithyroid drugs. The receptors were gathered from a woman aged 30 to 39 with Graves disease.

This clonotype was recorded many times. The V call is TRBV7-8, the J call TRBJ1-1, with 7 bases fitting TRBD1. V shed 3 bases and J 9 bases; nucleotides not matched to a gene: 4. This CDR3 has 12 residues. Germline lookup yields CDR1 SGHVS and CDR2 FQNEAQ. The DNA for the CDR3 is TGTGCCAGCAGCTTGGGGACAGTACAAGCTTTCTTT. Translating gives CASSLGTVQAFF. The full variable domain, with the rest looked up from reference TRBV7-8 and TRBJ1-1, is GAGVSQSPRYKVAKRGQDVALRCDPISGHVSLFWYQQALGQGPEFLTYFQNEAQLDKSGLPSDRFFAERPEGSVSTLKIQRTQQEDSAVYLCASSLGTVQAFFGQGTRLTVV.

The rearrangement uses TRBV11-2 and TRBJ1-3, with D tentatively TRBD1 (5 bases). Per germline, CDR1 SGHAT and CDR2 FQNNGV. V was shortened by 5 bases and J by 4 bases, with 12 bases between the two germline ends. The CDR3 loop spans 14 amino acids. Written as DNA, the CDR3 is TGTGCCAGCAGCAGGGGTCTAGACGGAAACACCATATATTTT. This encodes CASSRGLDGNTIYF.

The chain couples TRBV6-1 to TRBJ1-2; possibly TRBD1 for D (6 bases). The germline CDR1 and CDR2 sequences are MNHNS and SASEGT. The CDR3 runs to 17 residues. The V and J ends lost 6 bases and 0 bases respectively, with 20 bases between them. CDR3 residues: CASSSPLQGVTNYGYTF. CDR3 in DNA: TGTGCCAGCAGCTCTCCACTACAGGGAGTTACTAACTATGGCTACACCTTC.